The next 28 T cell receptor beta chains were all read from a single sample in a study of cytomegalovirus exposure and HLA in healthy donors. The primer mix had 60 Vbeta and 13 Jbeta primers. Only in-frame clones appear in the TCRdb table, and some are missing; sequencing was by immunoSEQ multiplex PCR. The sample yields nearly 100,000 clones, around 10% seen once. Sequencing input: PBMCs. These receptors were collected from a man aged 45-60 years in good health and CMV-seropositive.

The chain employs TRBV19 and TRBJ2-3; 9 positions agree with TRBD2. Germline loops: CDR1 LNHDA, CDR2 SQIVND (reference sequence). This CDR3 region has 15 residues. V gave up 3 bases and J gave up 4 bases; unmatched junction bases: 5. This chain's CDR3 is CASSISAGGPDTQYF. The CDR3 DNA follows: TGTGCCAGTAGTATTTCGGCGGGAGGGCCAGATACGCAGTATTTT.

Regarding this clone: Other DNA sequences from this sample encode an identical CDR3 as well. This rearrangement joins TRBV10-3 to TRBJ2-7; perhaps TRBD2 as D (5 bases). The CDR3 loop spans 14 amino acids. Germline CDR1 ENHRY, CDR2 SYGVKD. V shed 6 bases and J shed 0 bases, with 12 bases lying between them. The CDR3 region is CAIRGDRDSYEQYF. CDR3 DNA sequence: TGTGCCATCAGGGGAGATAGGGACTCCTACGAGCAGTACTTC.

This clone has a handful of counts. The CDR3 protein is CASSRADRGPSEQYF. For the CDR3, the DNA is TGTGCCAGCAGCCGGGCGGACAGGGGGCCAAGCGAGCAGTACTTC. V and J are TRBV28 and TRBJ2-7, with 11 bases that match TRBD1. After removal of 6 bases from V and 6 bases from J, the junction contained 10 bases not matched to a gene. The CDR3 is 15 amino acids. Germline V lookup: CDR1 MDHEN, CDR2 SYDVKM.

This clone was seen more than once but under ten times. CDR3 region: CASSQVSGGIFYEQYF. In DNA form, the CDR3 reads TGTGCCAGCAGCCAAGTATCCGGCGGGATCTTCTACGAGCAGTACTTC. The chain carries TRBV14 and TRBJ2-7; possible D gene TRBD2, 6 bases. The ends were cut back, 1 base at V and 3 bases at J, with 16 bases in the middle. The germline V gene encodes CDR1 SGHDN and CDR2 FVKESK. This CDR3 has 16 amino acids.

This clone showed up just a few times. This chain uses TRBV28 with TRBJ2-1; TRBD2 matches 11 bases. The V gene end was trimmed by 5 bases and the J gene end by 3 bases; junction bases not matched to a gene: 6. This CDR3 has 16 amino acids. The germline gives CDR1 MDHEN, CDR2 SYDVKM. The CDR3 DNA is TGTGCCAGCAGTCGCCTGACTAGCGGGGTCTACAATGAGCAGTTCTTC. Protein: CASSRLTSGVYNEQFF.

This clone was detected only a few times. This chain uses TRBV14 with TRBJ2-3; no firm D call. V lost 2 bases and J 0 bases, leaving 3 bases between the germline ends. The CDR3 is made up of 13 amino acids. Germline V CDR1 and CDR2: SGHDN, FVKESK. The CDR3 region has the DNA TGTGCCAGCAGCCAAACTAGCACAGATACGCAGTATTTT. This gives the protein CASSQTSTDTQYF. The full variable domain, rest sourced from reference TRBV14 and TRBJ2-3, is EAGVTQFPSHSVIEKGQTVTLRCDPISGHDNLYWYRRVMGKEIKFLLHFVKESKQDESGMPNNRFLAERTGGTYSTLKVQPAELEDSGVYFCASSQTSTDTQYFGPGTRLTVL.

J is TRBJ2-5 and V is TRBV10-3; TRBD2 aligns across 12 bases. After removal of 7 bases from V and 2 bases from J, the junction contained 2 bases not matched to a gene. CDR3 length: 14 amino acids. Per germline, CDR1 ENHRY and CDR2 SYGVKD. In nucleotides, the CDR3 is TGTGCCATCAAAGGGACTAGCGGGCAAGAGACCCAGTACTTC. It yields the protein CAIKGTSGQETQYF.

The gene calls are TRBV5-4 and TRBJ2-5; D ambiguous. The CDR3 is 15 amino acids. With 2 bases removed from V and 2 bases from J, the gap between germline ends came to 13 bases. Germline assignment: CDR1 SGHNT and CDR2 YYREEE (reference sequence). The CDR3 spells CASSLSLVIQETQYF. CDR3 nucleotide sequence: TGTGCCAGCAGCTTATCTCTCGTTATACAAGAGACCCAGTACTTC.

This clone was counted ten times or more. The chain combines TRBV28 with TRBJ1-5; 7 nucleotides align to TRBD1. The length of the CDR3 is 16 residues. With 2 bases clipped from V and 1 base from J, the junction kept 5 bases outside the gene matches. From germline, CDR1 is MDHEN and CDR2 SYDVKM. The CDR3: CASSLQTGSSNQPQHF. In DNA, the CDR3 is TGTGCCAGCAGTTTACAGACAGGGAGCAGCAATCAGCCCCAGCATTTT.

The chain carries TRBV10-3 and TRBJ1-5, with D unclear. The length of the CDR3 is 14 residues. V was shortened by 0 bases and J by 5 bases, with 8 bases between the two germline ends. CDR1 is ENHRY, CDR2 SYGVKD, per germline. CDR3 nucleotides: TGTGCCATCAGTGAGTCAGGAGACTATCAGCCCCAGCATTTT. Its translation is CAISESGDYQPQHF.

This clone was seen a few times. This chain's CDR3 is CAWSVGAAANEKLFF. The CDR3 DNA is TGTGCCTGGAGTGTTGGGGCCGCGGCTAATGAAAAACTGTTTTTT. The chain carries TRBV30 and TRBJ1-4, with TRBD1 as a possible D gene (5 bases). CDR1 is GTSNPN, CDR2 SVGIG, per germline (reference sequence). V dropped 0 bases and J dropped 3 bases, with 11 bases sitting between them. The CDR3 has 15 amino acids.

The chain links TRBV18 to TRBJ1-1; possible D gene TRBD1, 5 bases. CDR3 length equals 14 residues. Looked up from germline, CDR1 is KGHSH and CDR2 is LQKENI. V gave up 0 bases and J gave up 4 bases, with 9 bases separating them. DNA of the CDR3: TGTGCCAGCTCACCACCCTCGGGGGGCACTGAAGCTTTCTTT. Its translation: CASSPPSGGTEAFF.

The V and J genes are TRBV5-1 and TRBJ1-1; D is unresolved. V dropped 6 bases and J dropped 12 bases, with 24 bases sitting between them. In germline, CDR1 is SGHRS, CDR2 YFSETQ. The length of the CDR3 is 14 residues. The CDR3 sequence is CASTFTPGEGSTFF. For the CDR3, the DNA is TGCGCCAGCACCTTCACTCCGGGTGAAGGTTCTACTTTCTTT.

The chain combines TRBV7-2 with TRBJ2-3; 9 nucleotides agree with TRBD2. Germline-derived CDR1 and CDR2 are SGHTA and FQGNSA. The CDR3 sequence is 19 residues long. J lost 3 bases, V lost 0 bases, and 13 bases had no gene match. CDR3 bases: TGTGCCAGCAGCTTAGCGAGACACCTCGGACTAGCGAGTACAGATACGCAGTATTTT. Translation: CASSLARHLGLASTDTQYF.

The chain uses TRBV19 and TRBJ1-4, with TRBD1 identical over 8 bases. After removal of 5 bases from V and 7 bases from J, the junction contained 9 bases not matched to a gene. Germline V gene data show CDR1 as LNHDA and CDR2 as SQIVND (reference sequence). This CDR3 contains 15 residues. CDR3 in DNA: TGTGCCAGTAGTCCTTCCGGACAGGGTTCTGAAAAACTGTTTTTT. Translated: CASSPSGQGSEKLFF.

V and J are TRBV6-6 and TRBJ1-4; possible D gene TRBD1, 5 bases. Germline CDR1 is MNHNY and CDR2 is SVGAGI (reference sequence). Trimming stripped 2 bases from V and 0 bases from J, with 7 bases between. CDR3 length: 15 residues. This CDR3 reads CASSYRQSTNEKLFF. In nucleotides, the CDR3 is TGTGCCAGCAGTTACCGACAGTCAACTAATGAAAAACTGTTTTTT.

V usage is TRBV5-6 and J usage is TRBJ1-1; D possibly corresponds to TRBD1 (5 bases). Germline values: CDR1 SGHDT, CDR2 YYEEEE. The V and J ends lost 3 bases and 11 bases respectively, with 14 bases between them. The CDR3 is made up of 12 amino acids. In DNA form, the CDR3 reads TGTGCCAGCAGCTGGGAGGGGAGAGTCGCTTTCTTT. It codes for CASSWEGRVAFF.

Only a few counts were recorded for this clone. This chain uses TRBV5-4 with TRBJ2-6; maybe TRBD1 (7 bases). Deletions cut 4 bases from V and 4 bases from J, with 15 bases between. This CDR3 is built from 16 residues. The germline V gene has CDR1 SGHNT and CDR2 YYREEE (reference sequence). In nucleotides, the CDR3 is TGTGCCAGCAGCCGCGGGACAGCCTCAGGGGCCAACGTCCTGACTTTC. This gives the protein CASSRGTASGANVLTF.

CDR3 DNA sequence: TGCAGCGTTGAACCTACGGGTAGGGGGAACACTGAAGCTTTCTTT. It specifies CSVEPTGRGNTEAFF. The chain carries TRBV29-1 and TRBJ1-1; D is possibly TRBD1 (5 bases). This CDR3 has 15 residues. Per the germline V gene, CDR1 is SQVTM and CDR2 is ANQGSEA. V lost 2 bases and J lost 1, with 14 bases in between.

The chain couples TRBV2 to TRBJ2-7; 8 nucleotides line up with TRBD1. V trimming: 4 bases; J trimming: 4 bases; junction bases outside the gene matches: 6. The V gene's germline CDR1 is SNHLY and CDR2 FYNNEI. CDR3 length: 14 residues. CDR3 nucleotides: TGTGCCAGCAGTGTCGACAGGGGTGTGTACGAGCAGTACTTC. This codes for CASSVDRGVYEQYF.

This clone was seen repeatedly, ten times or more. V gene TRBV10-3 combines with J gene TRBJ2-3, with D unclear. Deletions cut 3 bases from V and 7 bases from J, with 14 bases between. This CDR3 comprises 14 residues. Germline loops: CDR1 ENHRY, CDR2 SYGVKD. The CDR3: CAISDGRERHTQYF. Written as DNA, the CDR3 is TGTGCCATCAGTGATGGGCGCGAACGCCATACGCAGTATTTT.

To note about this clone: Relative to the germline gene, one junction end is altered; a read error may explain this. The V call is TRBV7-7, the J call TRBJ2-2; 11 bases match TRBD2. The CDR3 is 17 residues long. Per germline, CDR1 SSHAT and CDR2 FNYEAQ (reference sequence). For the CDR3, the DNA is TGTGCTAGCAGCCAAGTAGGACTAGCGGGTCTCACCGGGGAGCTGTTTTTT. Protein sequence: CASSQVGLAGLTGELFF.

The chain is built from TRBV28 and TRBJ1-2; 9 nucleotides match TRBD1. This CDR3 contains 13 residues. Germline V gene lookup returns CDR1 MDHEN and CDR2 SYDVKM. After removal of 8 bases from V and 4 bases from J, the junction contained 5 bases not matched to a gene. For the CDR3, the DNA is TGTGCCAGCCGGGGACAGGGATCCTATGGCTACACCTTC. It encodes CASRGQGSYGYTF.

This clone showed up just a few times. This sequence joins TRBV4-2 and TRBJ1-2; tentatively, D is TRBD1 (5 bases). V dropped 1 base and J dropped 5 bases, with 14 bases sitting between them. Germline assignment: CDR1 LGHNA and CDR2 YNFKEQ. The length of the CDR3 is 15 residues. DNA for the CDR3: TGTGCCAGCAGCCAAGGGGCCGACAGCACGTATGGCTACACCTTC. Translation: CASSQGADSTYGYTF.

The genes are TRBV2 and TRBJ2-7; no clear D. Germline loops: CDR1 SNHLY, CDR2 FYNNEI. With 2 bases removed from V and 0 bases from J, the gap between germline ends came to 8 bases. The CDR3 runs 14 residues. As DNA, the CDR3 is TGTGCCAGCAGTGAATCAAGGAGCTCCTACGAGCAGTACTTC. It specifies CASSESRSSYEQYF.

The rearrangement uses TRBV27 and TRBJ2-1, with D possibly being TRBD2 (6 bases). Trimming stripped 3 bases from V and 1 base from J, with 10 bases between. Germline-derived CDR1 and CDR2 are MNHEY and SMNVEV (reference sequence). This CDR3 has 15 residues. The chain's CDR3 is CASSFGAGSYNEQFF. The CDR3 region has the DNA TGTGCCAGCAGTTTCGGGGCGGGGTCCTACAATGAGCAGTTCTTC.

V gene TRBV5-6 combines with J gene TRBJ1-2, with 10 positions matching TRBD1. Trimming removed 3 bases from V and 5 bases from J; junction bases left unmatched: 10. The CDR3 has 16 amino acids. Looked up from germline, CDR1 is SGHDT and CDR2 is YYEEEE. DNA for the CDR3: TGTGCCAGCAGCTCCGCCGGGACAGGGGTTAGGTATGGCTACACCTTC. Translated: CASSSAGTGVRYGYTF.

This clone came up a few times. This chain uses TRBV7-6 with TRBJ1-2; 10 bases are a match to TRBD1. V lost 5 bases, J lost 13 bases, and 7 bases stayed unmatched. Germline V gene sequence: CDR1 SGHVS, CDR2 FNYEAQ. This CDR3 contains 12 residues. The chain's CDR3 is CASSLTGGAATF. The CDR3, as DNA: TGTGCCAGCAGCCTGACAGGGGGCGCCGCCACCTTC.